A selection of T cell receptor beta chains follows, all from one sample in a study of cytomegalovirus exposure and HLA in healthy donors. Profiled with immunoSEQ multiplex PCR; TCRdb holds only in-frame clones, not every one. This sample carries around 140,000 clones, approximately 10% of them seen once, and the ten largest clones take over 6.5%. Sequencing input: PBMCs. These TCRs come from a woman in her forties in good health and CMV-seropositive. Each CDR3 is given with its conserved first and last residue. A D gene is named only where the DNA matches it firmly. The size entry is marked missing in some rows and otherwise reads once, few, many or a size class.

j_gene | v_gene | abundance | d_gene | CDR3aa | CDR3nt
TRBJ1-3 | TRBV4-1 | - | - | CASSQDQGLSGNTIYF | TGCGCCAGCAGCCAAGATCAGGGGCTCTCTGGAAACACCATATATTTT
TRBJ2-3 | TRBV4-2 | - | - | CASSRGWADTQYF | TGTGCCAGCAGCCGAGGGTGGGCAGATACGCAGTATTTT
TRBJ1-1 | TRBV5-4 | - | - | CASSFGRGNTEAFF | TGTGCCAGCAGCTTTGGTAGGGGGAACACTGAAGCTTTCTTT
TRBJ1-6 | TRBV6-1 | few | TRBD1 | CASSERRGSYNSPLHF | TGTGCCAGCAGTGAACGCAGGGGGTCCTATAATTCACCCCTCCACTTT
TRBJ1-5 | TRBV5-6 | few | - | CASSRDSNQPQHF | TGTGCCAGCAGCCGAGATAGCAATCAGCCCCAGCATTTT
TRBJ1-5 | TRBV7-2 | few | TRBD1 | CASSLNLDRGQPQHF | TGTGCCAGCAGCCTAAACCTGGACAGGGGCCAGCCCCAGCATTTT
TRBJ1-1 | TRBV2 | few | TRBD1 | CASLRQGSEAFF | TGTGCCAGCCTAAGACAGGGCTCTGAAGCTTTCTTT
TRBJ2-5 | TRBV11-2 | few | TRBD2 | CASSLGLTLAGGHETQYF | TGTGCCAGCAGCTTGGGACTAACGTTGGCGGGGGGCCATGAGACCCAGTACTTC
TRBJ2-5 | TRBV9 | - | TRBD1 | CASSVASDRAYPETQYF | TGTGCCAGCAGCGTAGCCTCGGACAGGGCCTATCCAGAGACCCAGTACTTC
TRBJ2-1 | TRBV7-9 | - | - | CASSPPGTGSYNEQFF | TGTGCCAGCAGCCCGCCCGGGACTGGCTCCTACAATGAGCAGTTCTTC
TRBJ2-7 | TRBV7-2 | - | - | CASSLSGQTYEQYF | TGTGCCAGCAGCTTATCGGGACAAACCTACGAGCAGTACTTC
TRBJ2-1 | TRBV5-1 | - | - | CASTQEPTREQFF | TGCGCCAGCACCCAGGAACCCACACGTGAGCAGTTCTTC
TRBJ2-2 | TRBV7-9 | few | TRBD2 | CASSFQAGGGTGELFF | TGTGCCAGCAGCTTTCAAGCGGGGGGTGGCACCGGGGAGCTGTTTTTT
TRBJ2-5 | TRBV7-2 | - | - | CASSFQRGGGETQYF | TGTGCCAGCAGCTTCCAGAGAGGCGGCGGGGAGACCCAGTACTTC
TRBJ1-6 | TRBV6-6 | few | - | CASSPDRSNSPLHF | TGTGCCAGCAGTCCCGACAGGTCGAATTCACCCCTCCACTTT
TRBJ2-5 | TRBV5-6 | - | - | CASTPAGRGLGEIQYF | TGTGCCAGCACACCGGCGGGCAGGGGATTAGGAGAGATCCAGTACTTC
TRBJ1-6 | TRBV6-5 | - | - | CASSPRTANSPLHF | TGTGCCAGCAGCCCAAGGACAGCGAATTCACCCCTCCACTTT
TRBJ2-7 | TRBV7-8 | few | TRBD1 | CASSRTGLIYEQYF | TGTGCCAGCAGCAGGACAGGCTTGATTTACGAGCAGTACTTC
TRBJ1-5 | TRBV5-8 | few | - | CASSFPRQPQHF | TGTGCCAGCAGCTTCCCTAGGCAGCCCCAGCATTTT
TRBJ2-5 | TRBV2 | - | - | CASSPSVGETQYF | TGTGCCAGCAGTCCTAGCGTGGGAGAGACCCAGTACTTC
TRBJ2-3 | TRBV5-4 | - | TRBD1 | CASSSPRQGVTDTQYF | TGTGCCAGCAGCTCCCCCCGGCAGGGGGTCACAGATACGCAGTATTTT
TRBJ2-2 | TRBV6-1 | few | TRBD1 | CASRRTGTNTGELFF | TGTGCCAGCAGGAGGACAGGAACGAACACCGGGGAGCTGTTTTTT
TRBJ2-3 | TRBV9 | few | TRBD1 | CASSPGQGAVNTQYF | TGTGCCAGCAGCCCGGGACAGGGGGCTGTTAATACGCAGTATTTT
TRBJ2-7 | TRBV2 | few | TRBD2 | CASRRGSGGKDEQYF | TGTGCCAGCAGGAGGGGAAGCGGGGGTAAGGACGAGCAGTACTTC
TRBJ1-4 | TRBV18 | - | - | CASSPEAGSNEKLFF | TGTGCCAGCTCACCCGAGGCCGGGTCTAATGAAAAACTGTTTTTT
TRBJ2-2 | TRBV7-6 | few | TRBD2 | CASSLGTSGGATTGELFF | TGTGCCAGCAGCTTAGGGACTAGCGGGGGGGCGACCACCGGGGAGCTGTTTTTT
TRBJ1-2 | TRBV5-1 | - | - | CASSYQTQNYGYTF | TGCGCCAGCAGCTACCAAACACAAAACTATGGCTACACCTTC
TRBJ2-5 | TRBV5-1 | few | TRBD1 | CASSLLYRDRQVRETQYF | TGCGCCAGCAGCTTATTATACCGGGACAGGCAAGTAAGAGAGACCCAGTACTTC
TRBJ2-5 | TRBV2 | - | - | CASSEGGLHRETQYF | TGTGCCAGCAGTGAAGGGGGCTTACACCGGGAGACCCAGTACTTC
TRBJ1-2 | TRBV4-1 | few | TRBD1 | CASSQEGQGAQIYGYTF | TGCGCCAGCAGCCAAGAGGGGCAGGGGGCGCAAATCTATGGCTACACCTTC
TRBJ2-1 | TRBV11-2 | - | TRBD1 | CASSAQGATPNEQFF | TGTGCCAGCAGCGCACAGGGGGCGACACCCAATGAGCAGTTCTTC
TRBJ1-4 | TRBV1 | - | - | CTSSPRVDEKLFF | TGCACCAGCAGCCCCAGGGTAGACGAAAAACTGTTTTTT
TRBJ1-4 | TRBV19 | few | - | CASSAFRFNEKLFF | TGTGCCAGTAGTGCATTCAGATTTAATGAAAAACTGTTTTTT
TRBJ1-2 | TRBV7-2 | - | TRBD1 | CASSEDRVIGYTF | TGTGCCAGCAGCGAGGACAGGGTTATTGGCTACACCTTC
TRBJ2-1 | TRBV19 | once | - | CASSMVSGESSYNEQFF | TGTGCCAGTAGTATGGTTTCGGGAGAGAGCTCCTACAATGAGCAGTTCTTC
TRBJ1-6 | TRBV6-1 | few | - | CASSLLDSDNSPLHF | TGTGCCAGCAGTCTACTGGACAGTGACAATTCACCCCTCCACTTT
TRBJ1-5 | TRBV6-5 | few | TRBD1 | CASSWGQSQPQHF | TGTGCCAGCAGTTGGGGACAGTCGCAGCCCCAGCATTTT
TRBJ2-7 | TRBV7-9 | - | TRBD1 | CASSTWDRGHEQYF | TGTGCCAGCAGCACATGGGACAGGGGCCACGAGCAGTACTTC
TRBJ1-4 | TRBV9 | few | - | CASSVGGGTFEKLFF | TGTGCCAGCAGCGTAGGGGGGGGAACTTTCGAAAAACTGTTTTTT
TRBJ2-3 | TRBV7-9 | few | - | CASSLTQRTDTQYF | TGTGCCAGCAGCTTGACCCAGAGGACAGATACGCAGTATTTT
TRBJ2-7 | TRBV10-3 | few | - | CAISEGGGAAYEQYF | TGTGCCATCAGTGAGGGAGGAGGGGCGGCCTACGAGCAGTACTTC
TRBJ2-3 | TRBV5-4 | - | - | CASSLTGPDTQYF | TGTGCCAGCAGCTTGACAGGTCCAGATACGCAGTATTTT
TRBJ2-1 | TRBV6-5 | - | TRBD1 | CASRGQGAGNEQFF | TGTGCCAGCAGGGGGCAGGGGGCGGGTAATGAGCAGTTCTTC
TRBJ1-1 | TRBV7-2 | few | - | CASRGGVGTEAFF | TGTGCCAGCAGGGGGGGGGTAGGGACTGAAGCTTTCTTT
TRBJ1-5 | TRBV15 | - | - | CATSRDQIGGGSQPQHF | TGTGCCACCAGCAGAGACCAAATAGGGGGGGGGAGTCAGCCCCAGCATTTT
TRBJ2-2 | TRBV7-2 | once | TRBD2 | CASSVAPGLESTGELFF | TGTGCCAGCAGCGTAGCTCCGGGACTAGAAAGCACCGGGGAGCTGTTTTTT
TRBJ2-2 | TRBV9 | few | - | CASSVGGTGELFF | TGTGCCAGCAGCGTAGGCGGCACCGGGGAGCTGTTTTTT
TRBJ1-1 | TRBV6-1 | - | TRBD1 | CASGRQGYNTEAFF | TGTGCCAGCGGAAGACAGGGATATAACACTGAAGCTTTCTTT
TRBJ1-1 | TRBV2 | - | TRBD1 | CASRGQVDTEAFF | TGTGCCAGCAGGGGACAGGTGGACACTGAAGCTTTCTTT
TRBJ2-7 | TRBV5-1 | - | TRBD2 | CASSLSAGGLYEQYF | TGCGCCAGCAGCTTGTCAGCGGGGGGCTTATACGAGCAGTACTTC
TRBJ1-1 | TRBV5-1 | - | - | CASSLRGANTEAFF | TGCGCCAGCAGCTTGAGGGGCGCGAACACTGAAGCTTTCTTT
TRBJ1-1 | TRBV5-1 | few | TRBD1 | CASSLDRGGTEAFF | TGCGCCAGCAGCTTGGACAGGGGCGGCACTGAAGCTTTCTTT
TRBJ2-3 | TRBV18 | - | TRBD1 | CASSDKQGLGDTQYF | TGTGCCAGCTCAGATAAACAGGGGTTGGGCGATACGCAGTATTTT
TRBJ2-7 | TRBV5-1 | few | - | CASTPGGGMYEQYF | TGCGCCAGCACCCCTGGAGGTGGGATGTACGAGCAGTACTTC
TRBJ2-7 | TRBV18 | - | - | CASSPPGRGSEQYF | TGTGCCAGCTCACCACCAGGAAGGGGGTCCGAGCAGTACTTC
TRBJ2-5 | TRBV7-7 | few | - | CASSLRQSSNQYF | TGTGCCAGCAGCTTACGACAGTCCTCCAACCAGTACTTC
TRBJ2-1 | TRBV2 | few | - | CASRPGVREQFF | TGTGCCAGCAGGCCAGGGGTGCGAGAGCAGTTCTTC
TRBJ1-5 | TRBV5-4 | few | - | CASSLQDSRESNQPQHF | TGTGCCAGCAGCTTACAGGACAGTCGGGAAAGCAATCAGCCCCAGCATTTT